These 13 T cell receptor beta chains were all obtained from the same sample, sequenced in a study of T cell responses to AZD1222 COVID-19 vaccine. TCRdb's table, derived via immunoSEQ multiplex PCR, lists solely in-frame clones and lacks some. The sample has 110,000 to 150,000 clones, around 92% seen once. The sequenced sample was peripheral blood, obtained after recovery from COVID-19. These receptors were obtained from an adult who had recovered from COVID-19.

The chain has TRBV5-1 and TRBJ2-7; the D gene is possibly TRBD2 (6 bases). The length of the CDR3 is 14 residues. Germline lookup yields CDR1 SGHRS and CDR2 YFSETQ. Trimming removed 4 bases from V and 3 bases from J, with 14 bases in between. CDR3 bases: TGCGCCAGCAGCGCGGGACCTGTAAACTACGAGCAGTACTTC. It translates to CASSAGPVNYEQYF.

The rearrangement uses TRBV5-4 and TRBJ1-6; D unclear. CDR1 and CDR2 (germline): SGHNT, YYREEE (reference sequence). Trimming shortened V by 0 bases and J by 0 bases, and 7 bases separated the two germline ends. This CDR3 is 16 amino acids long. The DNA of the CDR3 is TGTGCCAGCAGCTTGGGGCACAGCTCCTATAATTCACCCCTCCACTTT. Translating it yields CASSLGHSSYNSPLHF.

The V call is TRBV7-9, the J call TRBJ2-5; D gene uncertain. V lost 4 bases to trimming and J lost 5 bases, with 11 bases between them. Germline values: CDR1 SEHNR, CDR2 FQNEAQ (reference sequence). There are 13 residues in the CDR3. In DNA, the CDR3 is TGTGCCAGCAGCTCCCGGACGGAGGAGACCCAGTACTTC. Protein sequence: CASSSRTEETQYF.

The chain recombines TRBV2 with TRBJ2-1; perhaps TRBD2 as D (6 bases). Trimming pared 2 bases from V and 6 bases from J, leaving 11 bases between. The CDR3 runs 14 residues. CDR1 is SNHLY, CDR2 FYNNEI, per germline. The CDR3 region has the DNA TGTGCCAGCAGTGAACCGGGACTTCGCAATGAGCAGTTCTTC. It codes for CASSEPGLRNEQFF.

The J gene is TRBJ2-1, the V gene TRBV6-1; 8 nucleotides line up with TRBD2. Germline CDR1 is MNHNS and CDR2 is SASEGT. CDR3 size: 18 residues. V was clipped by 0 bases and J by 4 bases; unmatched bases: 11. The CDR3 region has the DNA TGTGCCAGCAGTGAAGCGCTTCGAGCGGGGGATCTTTACAATGAGCAGTTCTTC. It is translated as CASSEALRAGDLYNEQFF.

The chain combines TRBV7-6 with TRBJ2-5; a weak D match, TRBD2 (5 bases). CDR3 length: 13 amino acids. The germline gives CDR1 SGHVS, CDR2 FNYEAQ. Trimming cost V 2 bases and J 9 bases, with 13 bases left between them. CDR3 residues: CASSLSGSPAQYF. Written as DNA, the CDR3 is TGTGCCAGCAGCTTATCGGGGTCCCCGGCCCAGTACTTC.

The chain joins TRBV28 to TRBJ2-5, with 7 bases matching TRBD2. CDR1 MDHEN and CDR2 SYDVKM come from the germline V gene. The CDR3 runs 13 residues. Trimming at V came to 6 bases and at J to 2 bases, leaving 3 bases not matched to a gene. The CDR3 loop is CASRPGGQETQYF. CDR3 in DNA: TGTGCCAGCAGACCGGGAGGACAAGAGACCCAGTACTTC.

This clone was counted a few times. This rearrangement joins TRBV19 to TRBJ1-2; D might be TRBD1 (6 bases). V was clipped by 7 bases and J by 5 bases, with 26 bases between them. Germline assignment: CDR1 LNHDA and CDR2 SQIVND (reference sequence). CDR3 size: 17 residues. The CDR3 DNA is TGTGCCAGTACCCATCGGGGGAACAGGGCAGAGGAATATGGCTACACCTTC. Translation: CASTHRGNRAEEYGYTF.

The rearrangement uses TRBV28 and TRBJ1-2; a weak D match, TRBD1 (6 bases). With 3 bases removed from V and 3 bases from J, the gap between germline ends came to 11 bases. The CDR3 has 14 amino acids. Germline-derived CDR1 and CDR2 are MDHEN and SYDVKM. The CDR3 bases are TGTGCCAGCAGTTTGCCAGGGGAGGACTATGGCTACACCTTC. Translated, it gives CASSLPGEDYGYTF.

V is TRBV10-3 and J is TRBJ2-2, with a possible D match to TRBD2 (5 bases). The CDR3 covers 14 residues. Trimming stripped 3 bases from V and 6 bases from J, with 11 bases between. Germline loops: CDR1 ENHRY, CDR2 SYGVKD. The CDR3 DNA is TGTGCCATCAGTGACGCCTGGGGAGCCGGGGAGCTGTTTTTT. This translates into CAISDAWGAGELFF.

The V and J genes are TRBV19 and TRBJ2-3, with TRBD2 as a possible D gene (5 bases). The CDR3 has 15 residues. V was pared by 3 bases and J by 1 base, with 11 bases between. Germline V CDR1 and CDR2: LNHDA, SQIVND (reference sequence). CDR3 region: CASSIVRGGTDTQYF. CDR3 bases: TGTGCCAGTAGTATTGTTCGGGGAGGCACAGATACGCAGTATTTT.

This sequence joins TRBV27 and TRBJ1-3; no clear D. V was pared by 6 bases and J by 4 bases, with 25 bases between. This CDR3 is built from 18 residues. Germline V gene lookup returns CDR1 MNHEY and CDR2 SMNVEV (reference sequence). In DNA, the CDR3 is TGTGCCAGCAGCCCCATCGCCGGACCAGCCCGGCGCGGAAACACCATATATTTT. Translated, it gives CASSPIAGPARRGNTIYF.

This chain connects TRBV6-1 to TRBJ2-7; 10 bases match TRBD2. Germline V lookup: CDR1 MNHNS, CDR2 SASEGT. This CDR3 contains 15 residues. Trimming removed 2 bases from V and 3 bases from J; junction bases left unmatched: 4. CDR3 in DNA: TGTGCCAGCAGTGAATTGGCTAGCGGGAGCTACGAGCAGTACTTC. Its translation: CASSELASGSYEQYF.